Below are 23 T cell receptor beta chains sequenced from a single sample in a study of blood T cell repertoires in COVID-19 (dated by TCRdb to about 2020). The library was obtained by the immunoSEQ multiplex PCR assay. The clones in this table, taken by TCRdb from immuneACCESS, are in-frame only. Not every clone is retained; where verified, under half of the shortfall comes from an unresolved V gene, and the cause of the rest is unknown. For this sample the table gives 150,000 to 200,000 clones, of which around 81% were detected only once. The ten most abundant clones make up 11% of the sample. Sequencing input: peripheral blood. The receptor source for this set is a woman aged 40 to 50 with COVID-19, enrolled during active disease.

The chain joins TRBV19 to TRBJ2-5; D not certain. Trimming left V 3 bases short and J 5 bases short, with 7 bases between. CDR3 length: 12 amino acids. Germline-derived CDR1 and CDR2 are LNHDA and SQIVND (reference sequence). The CDR3 loop reads CASSMNRETQYF. CDR3 nucleotide sequence: TGTGCCAGTAGTATGAACCGGGAGACCCAGTACTTC.

V and J are TRBV3-1 (or the pseudogene TRBV3-2) and TRBJ2-6, with no clear D. V gave up 0 bases and J gave up 0 bases, with 12 bases separating them. The germline V gene encodes CDR1 LGHDT and CDR2 YNNKEL (reference sequence). The CDR3 covers 18 residues. In DNA, the CDR3 is TGTGCCAGCAGCCAAGAGACAATTATCAGCTCTGGGGCCAACGTCCTGACTTTC. The encoded protein is CASSQETIISSGANVLTF.

The CDR3 loop is CSASIWLAGSTDTQYF. The CDR3 region has the DNA TGCAGTGCTAGTATTTGGCTAGCGGGTAGCACAGATACGCAGTATTTT. The chain links TRBV20-1 to TRBJ2-3; 8 nucleotides agree with TRBD2. V was pared by 3 bases and J by 0 bases, with 8 bases of the junction left unmatched. Germline V gene sequence: CDR1 DFQATT, CDR2 SNEGSKA (reference sequence). CDR3 size: 16 residues.

This clone has only a few counts. The J gene is TRBJ1-3, the V gene TRBV10-3, with D possibly matching TRBD1 (5 bases). V was cut by 10 bases and J by 2 bases, with 21 bases left in between. The CDR3 contains 16 residues. Per the germline V gene, CDR1 is ENHRY and CDR2 is SYGVKD. The chain's CDR3 is CATRGGPTSTGNTIYF. The CDR3 nucleotides read TGTGCCACACGGGGGGGACCCACCTCCACTGGAAACACCATATATTTT.

In its sample, this clone was seen a few times. The rearrangement joins TRBV12-3 or TRBV12-4 to TRBJ2-2; the D gene is possibly TRBD1 (5 bases). V lost 1 base and J 8 bases, leaving 8 bases between the germline ends. This CDR3 has 13 residues. CDR3 residues: CASSLVQGGELFF. The CDR3, as DNA: TGTGCCAGCAGTTTAGTCCAGGGTGGGGAGCTGTTTTTT.

The chain joins TRBV7-3 to TRBJ1-1, with D possibly matching TRBD1 (6 bases). CDR1 is SGHTA, CDR2 FQGTGA, per germline. Trimming removed 5 bases from V and 5 bases from J, with 15 bases in between. There are 14 residues in the CDR3. The CDR3 nucleotides are TGTGCCAGCAGCCTATCCTCAGGGGTGACTGAAGCTTTCTTT. Amino acids: CASSLSSGVTEAFF.

There are a few counts of this clone. The gene calls are TRBV7-2 and TRBJ1-4; 8 bases line up with TRBD1. J gave up 8 bases and V 1 base, and 9 bases lay outside the gene matches. The length of the CDR3 is 16 residues. The germline gives CDR1 SGHTA, CDR2 FQGNSA. CDR3: CASSLDLARGHEKLFF. The CDR3, as DNA: TGTGCCAGCAGCTTAGATTTGGCCAGGGGGCACGAAAAACTGTTTTTT.

J is TRBJ1-1 and V is TRBV24-1, with TRBD1 as a possible D gene (5 bases). V was trimmed by 5 bases and J by 7 bases, leaving 7 bases between them. The germline V gene encodes CDR1 KGHDR and CDR2 SFDVKD. This CDR3 comprises 11 residues. The CDR3 sequence is CATSAGGEAFF. In DNA, the CDR3 is TGTGCCACCAGTGCCGGGGGTGAAGCTTTCTTT.

The genes are TRBV30 and TRBJ2-6, with 7 bases aligning to TRBD1. CDR1 is GTSNPN, CDR2 SVGIG, per germline (reference sequence). This CDR3 spans 16 amino acids. J gave up 1 base and V 4 bases, and 7 bases lay outside the gene matches. The CDR3 DNA follows: TGTGCCTGGACGCCCACAGGGGCTTCTGGGGCCAACGTCCTGACTTTC. It is translated as CAWTPTGASGANVLTF.

A word on this clone: Other DNA sequences of this sample code for an identical CDR3. CDR3: CASSQYNEQFF. Written as DNA, the CDR3 is TGTGCCAGCTCACAGTACAATGAGCAGTTCTTC. The J gene is TRBJ2-1, the V gene TRBV12-3 or TRBV12-4; no clear D gene. This CDR3 comprises 11 residues. V lost 8 bases and J 4 bases, leaving 6 bases between the germline ends.

The DNA for the CDR3 is TGCGCCAGCAGTCCTGGGGCCGCCCTAGGGATTGAGGGCTACACCTTC. It translates to CASSPGAALGIEGYTF. The chain employs TRBV10-1 and TRBJ1-2; possibly TRBD1 for D (5 bases). Trimming pared 5 bases from V and 8 bases from J, leaving 24 bases between. Germline V lookup: CDR1 WNHNN, CDR2 SYGVQD (reference sequence). CDR3 length: 16 amino acids.

The rearrangement joins TRBV18 to TRBJ1-5; D call uncertain. Trimming pared 4 bases from V and 7 bases from J, leaving 14 bases between. Germline V gives CDR1 KGHSH, CDR2 LQKENI. The CDR3 runs 14 residues. The CDR3 nucleotides are TGTGCCAGCTCACGGATAGAGGGCTTCCAGCCCCAGCATTTT. Residues: CASSRIEGFQPQHF.

J is TRBJ2-5 and V is TRBV18; D is possibly TRBD2 (5 bases). Trimming cost V 3 bases and J 2 bases, with 13 bases left between them. This CDR3 spans 15 amino acids. Germline CDR1 is KGHSH and CDR2 is LQKENI. The CDR3 region is CASSPARGAQETQYF. For the CDR3, the DNA is TGTGCCAGCTCACCGGCCCGGGGAGCACAAGAGACCCAGTACTTC. Full variable domain (rest looked up from reference TRBV18 and TRBJ2-5): NAGVMQNPRHLVRRRGQEARLRCSPMKGHSHVYWYRQLPEEGLKFMVYLQKENIIDESGMPKERFSAEFPKEGPSILRIQQVVRGDSAAYFCASSPARGAQETQYFGPGTRLLVL.

This chain connects TRBV6-5 to TRBJ1-5; TRBD1 matches 11 bases. Trimming removed 6 bases from V and 3 bases from J; junction bases left unmatched: 1. The CDR3 loop spans 14 amino acids. In germline, CDR1 is MNHEY, CDR2 SVGAGI. CDR3 sequence (DNA): TGTGCCAGCAGCGGACAGGGGGCCAATCAGCCCCAGCATTTT. Translated, it gives CASSGQGANQPQHF.

The rearrangement uses TRBV30 and TRBJ1-1, with D tentatively TRBD1 (6 bases). V was clipped by 5 bases and J by 5 bases, with 21 bases between them. The CDR3 is made up of 15 amino acids. Germline loops: CDR1 GTSNPN, CDR2 SVGIG (reference sequence). CDR3: CAWADSHLGGTEAFF. DNA for the CDR3: TGTGCCTGGGCGGACAGCCACTTAGGAGGAACTGAAGCTTTCTTT.

V usage is TRBV5-5 and J usage is TRBJ2-5; 13 positions agree with TRBD2. Per germline, CDR1 SGHKS and CDR2 YYEKEE (reference sequence). This CDR3 is 15 amino acids long. V lost 4 bases, J lost 5 bases, and 5 bases stayed unmatched. The CDR3 is CASSTGLAGSETQYF. CDR3 nucleotide sequence: TGTGCCAGCAGCACGGGACTAGCGGGATCGGAGACCCAGTACTTC.

The V gene is TRBV25-1, the J gene TRBJ1-1; possible D gene TRBD1, 5 bases. Trimming left V 7 bases short and J 4 bases short, with 7 bases between. The CDR3 has 11 residues. The germline V gene has CDR1 MGHDK and CDR2 SYGVNS. CDR3 DNA sequence: TGTGCCAGCATCGGGGGCACTGAAGCTTTCTTT. Its translation: CASIGGTEAFF.

The CDR3 sequence is CASRLDFQSSQYF. CDR3 nucleotide sequence: TGTGCCAGCCGCCTGGACTTCCAGTCATCCCAGTACTTC. The gene calls are TRBV2 and TRBJ2-5; tentatively, D is TRBD2 (5 bases). The CDR3 is made up of 13 amino acids. V dropped 8 bases and J dropped 9 bases, with 19 bases sitting between them. Germline CDR1 is SNHLY and CDR2 is FYNNEI.

The rearrangement joins TRBV7-2 to TRBJ2-5; 7 bases line up with TRBD2. CDR3 length: 15 residues. Germline V gene data show CDR1 as SGHTA and CDR2 as FQGNSA. J was trimmed by 8 bases and V by 2 bases; bases with no gene match: 11. CDR3: CASSLRTSGQGTQYF. In nucleotides, the CDR3 is TGTGCCAGCAGCTTAAGGACTAGTGGGCAGGGAACCCAGTACTTC.

V gene TRBV7-8 combines with J gene TRBJ2-1; 8 bases agree with TRBD2. Trimming cost V 0 bases and J 7 bases; bases outside gene matches: 5. This CDR3 spans 15 amino acids. Germline V lookup: CDR1 SGHVS, CDR2 FQNEAQ. In DNA form, the CDR3 reads TGTGCCAGCAGCTTAGCACTAGCGGTTTTGAATGAGCAGTTCTTC. Residues: CASSLALAVLNEQFF.

The chain joins TRBV3-1 (or the pseudogene TRBV3-2) to TRBJ2-1; 9 bases fit TRBD2. The CDR3 is 16 residues long. Germline CDR1 LGHDT, CDR2 YNNKEL (reference sequence). V gave up 1 base and J gave up 4 bases; unmatched junction bases: 5. CDR3 sequence: CASSQGSGRLYNEQFF. CDR3 DNA: TGTGCCAGCAGCCAAGGCAGCGGGAGGTTATACAATGAGCAGTTCTTC.

The V gene is TRBV9, the J gene TRBJ1-6; 7 bases fit TRBD1. The CDR3 contains 18 residues. The germline CDR1 and CDR2 sequences are SGDLS and YYNGEE. J gave up 0 bases and V 0 bases, and 6 bases lay outside the gene matches. Written as DNA, the CDR3 is TGTGCCAGCAGCGTAGGAGGGGGCAGGGGCTCCTATAATTCACCCCTCCACTTT. As protein: CASSVGGGRGSYNSPLHF.

A few counts support this clone. The chain's CDR3 is CASSPLSSGVNTEAFF. CDR3 nucleotide sequence: TGTGCCAGCTCACCACTTTCGTCCGGGGTGAACACTGAAGCTTTCTTT. V and J are TRBV18 and TRBJ1-1; D unclear. The CDR3 extends over 16 amino acids. Germline loops: CDR1 KGHSH, CDR2 LQKENI. V lost 1 base to trimming and J lost 0 bases, with 12 bases between them.